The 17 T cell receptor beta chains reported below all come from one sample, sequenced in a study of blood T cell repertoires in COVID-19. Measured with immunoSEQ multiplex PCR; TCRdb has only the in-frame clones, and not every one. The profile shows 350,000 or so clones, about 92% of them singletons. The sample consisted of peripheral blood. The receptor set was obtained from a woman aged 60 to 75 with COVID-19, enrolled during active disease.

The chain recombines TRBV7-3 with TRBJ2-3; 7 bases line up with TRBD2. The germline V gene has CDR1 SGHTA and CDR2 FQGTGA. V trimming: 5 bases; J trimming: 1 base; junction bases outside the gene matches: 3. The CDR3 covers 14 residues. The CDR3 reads CASSKTSGTDTQYF. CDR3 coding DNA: TGTGCCAGCAGCAAAACTAGCGGCACAGATACGCAGTATTTT.

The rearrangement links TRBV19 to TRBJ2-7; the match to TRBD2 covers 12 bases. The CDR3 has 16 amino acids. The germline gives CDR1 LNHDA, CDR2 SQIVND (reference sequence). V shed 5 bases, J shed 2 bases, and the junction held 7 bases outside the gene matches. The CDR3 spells CASSATSGGKAYEQYF. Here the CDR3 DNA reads TGTGCCAGTAGTGCAACTAGCGGGGGGAAAGCCTACGAGCAGTACTTC.

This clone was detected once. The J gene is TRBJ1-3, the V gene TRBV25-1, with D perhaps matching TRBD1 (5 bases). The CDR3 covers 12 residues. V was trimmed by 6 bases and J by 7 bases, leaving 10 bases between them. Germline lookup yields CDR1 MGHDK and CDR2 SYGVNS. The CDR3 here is CASRDSANTIYF. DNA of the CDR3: TGTGCCAGCAGAGACAGTGCCAACACCATATATTTT.

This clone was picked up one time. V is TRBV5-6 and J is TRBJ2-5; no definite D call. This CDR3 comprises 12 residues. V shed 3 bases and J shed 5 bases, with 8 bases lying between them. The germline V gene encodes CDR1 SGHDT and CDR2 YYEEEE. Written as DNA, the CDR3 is TGTGCCAGCAGCTGCCACTGGGAGACCCAGTACTTC. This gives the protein CASSCHWETQYF.

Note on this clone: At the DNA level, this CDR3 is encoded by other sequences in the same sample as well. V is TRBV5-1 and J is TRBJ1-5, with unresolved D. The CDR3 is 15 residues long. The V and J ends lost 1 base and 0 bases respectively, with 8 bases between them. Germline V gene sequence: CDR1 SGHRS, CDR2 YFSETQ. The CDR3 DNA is TGCGCCAGCAGCTTGATGGGCCATAGCAATCAGCCCCAGCATTTT. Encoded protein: CASSLMGHSNQPQHF.

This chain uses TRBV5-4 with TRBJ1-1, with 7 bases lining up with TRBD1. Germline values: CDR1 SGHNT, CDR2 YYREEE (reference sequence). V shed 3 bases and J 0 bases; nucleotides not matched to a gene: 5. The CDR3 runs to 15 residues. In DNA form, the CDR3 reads TGTGCCAGCAGCTCCCGACAGGGAATGAACACTGAAGCTTTCTTT. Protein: CASSSRQGMNTEAFF.

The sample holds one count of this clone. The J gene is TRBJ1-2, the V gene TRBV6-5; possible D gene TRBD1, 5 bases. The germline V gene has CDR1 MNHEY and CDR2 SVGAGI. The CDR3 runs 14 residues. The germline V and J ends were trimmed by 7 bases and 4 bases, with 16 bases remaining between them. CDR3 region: CASNGGLGSYGYTF. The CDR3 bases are TGTGCCAGCAACGGGGGACTAGGAAGCTATGGCTACACCTTC.

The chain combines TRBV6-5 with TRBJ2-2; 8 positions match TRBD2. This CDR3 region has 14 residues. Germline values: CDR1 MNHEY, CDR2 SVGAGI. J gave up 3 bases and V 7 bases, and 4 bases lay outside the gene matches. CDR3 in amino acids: CASMRGADTGELFF. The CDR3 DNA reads TGTGCCAGCATGCGGGGGGCAGACACCGGGGAGCTGTTTTTT.

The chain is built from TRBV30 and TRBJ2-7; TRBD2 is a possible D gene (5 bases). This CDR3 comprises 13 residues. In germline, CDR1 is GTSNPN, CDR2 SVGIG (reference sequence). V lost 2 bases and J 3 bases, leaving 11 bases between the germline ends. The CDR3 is CAWSLQEVYEQYF. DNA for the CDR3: TGTGCCTGGAGTCTCCAGGAGGTCTACGAGCAGTACTTC.

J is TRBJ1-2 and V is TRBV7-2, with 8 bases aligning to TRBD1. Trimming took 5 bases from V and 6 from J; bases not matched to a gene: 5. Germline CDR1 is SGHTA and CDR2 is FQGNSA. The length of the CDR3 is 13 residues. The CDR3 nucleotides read TGTGCCAGCAGCCAAAAGACAGGGGATGGCTACACCTTC. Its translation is CASSQKTGDGYTF.

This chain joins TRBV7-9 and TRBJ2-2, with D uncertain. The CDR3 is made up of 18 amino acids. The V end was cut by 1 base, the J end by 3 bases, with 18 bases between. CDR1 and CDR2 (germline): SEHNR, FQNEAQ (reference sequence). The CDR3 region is CASSLGSLGGLDTGELFF. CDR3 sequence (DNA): TGTGCCAGCAGCTTAGGAAGTTTAGGCGGTTTGGACACCGGGGAGCTGTTTTTT.

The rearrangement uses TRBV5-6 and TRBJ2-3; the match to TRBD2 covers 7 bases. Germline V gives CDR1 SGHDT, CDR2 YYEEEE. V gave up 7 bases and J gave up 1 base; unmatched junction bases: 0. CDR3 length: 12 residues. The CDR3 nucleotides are TGTGCCAGCGCGGGGGGCACAGATACGCAGTATTTT. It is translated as CASAGGTDTQYF.

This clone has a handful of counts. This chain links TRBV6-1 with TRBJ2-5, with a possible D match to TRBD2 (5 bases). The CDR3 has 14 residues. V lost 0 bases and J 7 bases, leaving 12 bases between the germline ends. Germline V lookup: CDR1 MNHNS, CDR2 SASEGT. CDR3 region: CASSEAGDRGTQYF. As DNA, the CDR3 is TGTGCCAGCAGTGAAGCTGGCGACCGGGGGACCCAGTACTTC.

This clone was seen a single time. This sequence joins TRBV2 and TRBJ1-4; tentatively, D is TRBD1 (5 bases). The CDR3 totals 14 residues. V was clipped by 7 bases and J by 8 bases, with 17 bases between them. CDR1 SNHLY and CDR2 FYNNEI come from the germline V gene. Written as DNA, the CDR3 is TGTGCCAGCACCTGGTCGGCTACAGGCGAAAAACTGTTTTTT. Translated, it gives CASTWSATGEKLFF.

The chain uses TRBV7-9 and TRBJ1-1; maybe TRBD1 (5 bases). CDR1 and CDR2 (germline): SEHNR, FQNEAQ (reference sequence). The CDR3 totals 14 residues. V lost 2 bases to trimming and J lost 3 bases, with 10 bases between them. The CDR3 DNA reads TGTGCCAGCAGCTTAAGGACATTGGACACTGAAGCTTTCTTT. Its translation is CASSLRTLDTEAFF.

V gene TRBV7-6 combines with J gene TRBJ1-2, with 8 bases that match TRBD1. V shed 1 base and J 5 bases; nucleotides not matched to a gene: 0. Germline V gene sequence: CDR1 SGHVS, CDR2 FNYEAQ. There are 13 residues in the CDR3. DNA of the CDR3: TGTGCCAGCAGCTTAGGACAGGGGTATGGCTACACCTTC. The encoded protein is CASSLGQGYGYTF.

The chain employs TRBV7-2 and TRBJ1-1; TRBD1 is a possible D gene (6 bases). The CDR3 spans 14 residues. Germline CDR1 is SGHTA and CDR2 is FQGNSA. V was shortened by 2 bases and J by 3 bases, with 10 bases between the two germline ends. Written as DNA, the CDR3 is TGTGCCAGCAGCTTACAGGGGACCTACACTGAAGCTTTCTTT. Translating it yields CASSLQGTYTEAFF.